The sample holds a few counts of the clone carrying this T cell receptor beta chain. This CDR3 comprises 13 residues. The J segment lost 6 bases and the V segment lost 4 bases, leaving 9 bases of the junction unmatched. Germline values: CDR1 GTSNPN, CDR2 SVGIG (reference sequence). The entry originates in a study of blood T cell repertoires in COVID-19. The wider study: Specimens from acute and convalescent COVID-19 originated in the United States, Italy and Spain.

Assay: immunoSEQ multiplex PCR; the TCRdb copy retains only in-frame clones and omits some. The repertoire holds fewer than 100,000 clones, with over 75% as singletons. The sequence was obtained from a man aged 55 to 70 with acute or convalescent COVID-19. The rearrangement links TRBV30 to TRBJ2-7; 7 nucleotides agree with TRBD1. Material for sequencing was peripheral blood. CDR3 protein: CAWTDRVGFEQYF. For the CDR3, the DNA is TGTGCCTGGACCGACAGGGTGGGTTTCGAGCAGTACTTC.